Presented here are 4 T cell receptor beta chains from one specimen sequenced in a study of early T cells in non-severe SARS-CoV-2 infection. TCRdb recomputed calls from the 5' RACE reads with MiXCR, one row per CDR3 protein. This table has some 54,000 distinct CDR3 sequences, approximately 10% appearing once. The sample comprised whole blood. The receptors derive from an adult who was a healthcare worker with PCR-confirmed SARS-CoV-2 infection or an uninfected control (not recorded which).

There are a few counts of this clonotype. The J gene is TRBJ2-7, the V gene TRBV2, with D perhaps TRBD1 or TRBD2 (6 bases each). Looked up from germline, CDR1 is SNHLY and CDR2 is FYNNEI. The V gene lost 2 bases and the J gene lost 0 bases, with 11 bases spanning the gap. This CDR3 is built from 15 residues. CDR3: CASSERGPPSYEQYF. CDR3 nucleotides: TGTGCCAGCAGTGAACGGGGGCCCCCCTCCTACGAGCAGTACTTC.

In its sample, this clonotype was seen many times. The genes are TRBV3-1 and TRBJ2-1; 7 bases fit TRBD2. V was clipped by 2 bases and J by 8 bases; unmatched bases: 3. The CDR3 loop spans 13 amino acids. Germline CDR1 reads LGHDT; CDR2 reads YNNKEL (reference sequence). The CDR3 spells CASSQSGKDEQFF. The CDR3 coding sequence is TGTGCCAGCAGCCAAAGCGGGAAGGATGAGCAGTTCTTC.

This clonotype was detected only a few times. This chain connects TRBV7-6 to TRBJ2-1; the match to TRBD2 covers 8 bases. From germline, CDR1 is SGHVS and CDR2 FNYEAQ. Trimming removed 4 bases from V and 1 base from J; junction bases left unmatched: 15. The CDR3 consists of 19 residues. The chain's CDR3 is CASSSSGGVVKASYNEQFF. CDR3 coding DNA: TGTGCCAGCAGCTCTTCGGGGGGGGTGGTGAAAGCGTCCTACAATGAGCAGTTCTTC.

The chain couples TRBV29-1 to TRBJ1-1; possibly TRBD1 for D (6 bases). Germline-derived CDR1 and CDR2 are SQVTM and ANQGSEA. CDR3 length equals 13 residues. Trimming took off 7 bases at V and 6 bases at J, with 18 bases between the two ends. Here the CDR3 reads CSAVLGGPSEAFF. The CDR3 DNA reads as TGCAGCGCTGTCCTTGGGGGGCCCTCTGAAGCTTTCTTT.